The clone carrying this T cell receptor beta chain appeared many times. The antigen remains unidentified. This record belongs to a study of T cells after yellow fever vaccination. Study observations and caveats: Most clones from primary vaccination resurfaced after the booster (nearly 97% CD4, less than 90% CD8). Few clonotypes appeared in both CD4 and CD8 compartments. Weaker, the secondary response peaked sooner, at day 5 versus 15.

The study made its TCR cDNA through 5'RACE template switching. That step introduced a universal primer site along with UMIs. TCRdb re-called the 5' RACE reads with MiXCR, one entry per CDR3 protein. The sample gives approximately 110,000 distinct CDR3 sequences, 8.4% of which show up once; about 25% is in the top ten. CDR3 size: 14 residues. Germline V gives CDR1 LNHNV, CDR2 YYDKDF (reference sequence). The V gene lost 0 bases and the J gene lost 4 bases, with 8 bases spanning the gap. This TCR was recovered from a man aged 30-40 years who received the YFV17D yellow fever vaccine. The input for sequencing was CD8+ T cells sorted from PBMCs, taken 45 days after the yellow fever booster vaccination. The chain carries TRBV15 and TRBJ2-3; the D is unclear. CDR3: CATSRDRPPDTQYF. The CDR3 DNA reads as TGTGCCACCAGCAGAGACAGGCCCCCAGATACGCAGTATTTT.